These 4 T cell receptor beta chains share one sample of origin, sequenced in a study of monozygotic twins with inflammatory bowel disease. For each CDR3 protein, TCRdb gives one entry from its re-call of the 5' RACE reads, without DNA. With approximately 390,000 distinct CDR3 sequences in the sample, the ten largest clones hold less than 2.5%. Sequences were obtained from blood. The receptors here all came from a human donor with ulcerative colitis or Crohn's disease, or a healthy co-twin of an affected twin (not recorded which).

The CDR3 here is CASSQGGGLTYF. The chain couples TRBV14 to TRBJ2-7; there is no DNA to check the TCRdb D call of TRBD2. Per germline, CDR1 SGHDN and CDR2 FVKESK. This CDR3 is built from 12 residues.

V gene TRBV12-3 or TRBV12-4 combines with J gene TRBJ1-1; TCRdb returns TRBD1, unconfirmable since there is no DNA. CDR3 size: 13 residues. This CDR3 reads CASWGQLNTEAFF.

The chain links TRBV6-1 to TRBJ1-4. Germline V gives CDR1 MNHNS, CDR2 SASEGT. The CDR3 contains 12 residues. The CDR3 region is CATVKDGEKLFF.

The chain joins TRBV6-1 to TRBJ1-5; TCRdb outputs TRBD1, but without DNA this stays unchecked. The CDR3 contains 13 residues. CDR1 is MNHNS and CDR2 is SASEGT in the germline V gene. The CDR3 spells CASVDRHNQPQHF.